This T cell receptor beta chain was retrieved from a study of cytomegalovirus exposure and HLA in healthy donors. This table comes from immunoSEQ multiplex PCR, and its TCRdb copy is limited to in-frame clones, with some not included. The table includes 250,000 to 400,000 clones, around 87% detected once. Germline trimming cut 5 bases from V and 0 bases from J; bases unmatched to any gene: 3. Germline V gene data show CDR1 as SEHNR and CDR2 as FQNEAQ (reference sequence). The CDR3 spans 15 residues. This clone came up a few times. The receptor comes from a woman aged 30 to 39 in good health and CMV-seropositive. Source material: PBMCs. The V and J genes are TRBV7-9 and TRBJ1-5; 8 nucleotides align to TRBD1. The CDR3 DNA sequence: TGTGCCAGCAGCCAGACAGGGGATAGCAATCAGCCCCAGCATTTT. Its translation: CASSQTGDSNQPQHF. Drawing the rest from reference TRBV7-9 and TRBJ1-5, the complete variable domain is DTGVSQNPRHKITKRGQNVTFRCDPISEHNRLYWYRQTLGQGPEFLTYFQNEAQLEKSRLLSDRFSAERPKGSFSTLEIQRTEQGDSAMYLCASSQTGDSNQPQHFGDGTRLSIL.